A selection of T cell receptor beta chains follows, all from one sample in a study of blood T cell repertoires in COVID-19. Assay used: immunoSEQ multiplex PCR; TCRdb lists only in-frame clones, some missing. This sample has tens of thousands of clones, with over 75% found just once. Sequencing used peripheral blood. The receptors derive from a woman aged 80 or over with COVID-19, enrolled during active disease. Both conserved end residues are part of each CDR3. D genes are given only for firm matches. Clone size is not always given. Where it is, it says once, few, many or a class for expanded clones.

-	-	TRBJ2-6	TRBV7-9	CASSLALGGPGANVLTF	TGTGCCAGCAGCTTAGCACTAGGAGGGCCTGGGGCCAACGTCCTGACTTTC
-	-	TRBJ2-5	TRBV6-5	CASRRTYQETQYF	TGTGCCAGCAGGCGGACATACCAAGAGACCCAGTACTTC
-	-	TRBJ1-5	TRBV24-1	CATSDPGEPQHF	TGTGCCACCAGTGATCCCGGGGAGCCCCAGCATTTT
TRBD1	-	TRBJ2-1	TRBV5-8	CASSSLWTGRQDEQFF	TGTGCCAGCAGCTCCTTATGGACAGGTCGACAGGATGAGCAGTTCTTC
-	-	TRBJ2-6	TRBV28	CASSSSGRSGANVLTF	-
TRBD1	-	TRBJ2-1	TRBV7-2	CASSSGTEKRNEQFF	TGTGCCAGCAGCTCTGGGACAGAAAAACGAAATGAGCAGTTCTTC
-	few	TRBJ1-5	TRBV19	CASSIADGRGNQPQHF	TGTGCCAGTAGTATCGCGGACGGACGGGGAAATCAGCCCCAGCATTTT
TRBD2	-	TRBJ2-1	TRBV7-2	CASSRGWTSGVNEQFF	TGTGCCAGCAGCCGCGGGTGGACTAGCGGGGTCAATGAGCAGTTCTTC
-	-	TRBJ2-6	TRBV6-1	CASSEMAVSGANVLTF	TGTGCCAGCAGTGAGATGGCGGTCTCTGGGGCCAACGTCCTGACTTTC
TRBD2	-	TRBJ2-1	TRBV5-8	CASSPGGALSYNEQFF	TGTGCCAGCAGCCCGGGGGGGGCGCTCTCCTACAATGAGCAGTTCTTC
-	-	TRBJ1-1	TRBV6-5	CASSYSNSNTEAFF	TGTGCCAGCAGTTACTCGAACAGCAACACTGAAGCTTTCTTT
TRBD2	-	TRBJ2-1	TRBV9	CASSVASGGVPKQFF	TGTGCCAGCAGTGTGGCGAGCGGGGGAGTACCCAAGCAGTTCTTC
-	-	TRBJ1-4	TRBV28	CASSSQGPDEKLFF	TGTGCCAGCTCCTCACAGGGCCCTGATGAAAAACTGTTTTTT
-	-	TRBJ2-7	TRBV20-1	CSAGPGSQQYF	TGCAGTGCTGGGCCGGGGAGCCAGCAGTACTTC
-	-	TRBJ1-2	TRBV6-6	CASSKSGQGIYYGYTF	TGTGCCAGCAGCAAAAGCGGGCAGGGCATATACTATGGCTACACCTTC
-	few	TRBJ1-5	TRBV20-1	CSARRGQPQHF	TGCAGTGCTCGAAGGGGTCAGCCCCAGCATTTT
-	-	TRBJ2-2	TRBV4-1	CASSQEIVIGELFF	TGCGCCAGCAGCCAAGAAATTGTTATCGGGGAGCTGTTTTTT
TRBD1	-	TRBJ1-2	TRBV6-1	CASSAGQISSLWGYGYTF	TGTGCCAGCAGTGCGGGACAGATTTCTAGCCTTTGGGGCTATGGCTACACCTTC
TRBD1	-	TRBJ1-1	TRBV9	CASSLTGGNTEAFF	TGTGCCAGCAGCCTGACAGGGGGCAACACTGAAGCTTTCTTT
-	-	TRBJ1-1	TRBV6-6	CASSYLQDTEAFF	TGTGCCAGCAGTTACCTCCAGGACACTGAAGCTTTCTTT
-	-	TRBJ1-4	TRBV23-1	CASRGQGRCTNEKLFF	TGCGCCAGCAGAGGTCAGGGAAGATGCACTAATGAAAAACTGTTTTTT
TRBD2	-	TRBJ2-5	TRBV7-7	CASSLGLAGSQETQYF	TGTGCTAGCAGCTTAGGACTAGCGGGGAGTCAAGAGACCCAGTACTTC
TRBD1	-	TRBJ2-5	TRBV7-2	CASSLTGGLETQYF	TGTGCCAGCAGCTTGACAGGGGGGCTTGAGACCCAGTACTTC
-	-	TRBJ2-2	TRBV2	CARGGVGTGELFF	TGTGCCAGAGGGGGGGTTGGCACCGGGGAGCTGTTTTTT
-	-	TRBJ1-6	TRBV12-5	CASGREYSPLHF	TGTGCTAGTGGCCGGGAATATTCACCCCTCCACTTT
TRBD1	-	TRBJ1-5	TRBV6-1	CASSDLGQGKGNQPQHF	TGTGCCAGCAGTGATCTTGGACAGGGGAAAGGCAATCAGCCCCAGCATTTT
TRBD2	-	TRBJ2-7	TRBV11-2	CASSLAGGTLYEQYF	TGTGCCAGCAGCTTAGCGGGGGGGACTTTATACGAGCAGTACTTC
-	-	TRBJ2-7	TRBV5-5	CASSLWYGSYEQYF	TGTGCCAGCAGCTTGTGGTACGGCTCCTACGAGCAGTACTTC
TRBD2	few	TRBJ2-1	TRBV28	CASSLSLAGYNEQFF	TGTGCCAGCAGTTTGAGCCTAGCGGGGTACAATGAGCAGTTCTTC
-	once	TRBJ2-7	TRBV21-1	CASSKAWSSGSRDEQYF	TGTGCCAGCAGCAAAGCCTGGTCTAGCGGGAGCAGGGACGAGCAGTACTTC
TRBD2	-	TRBJ2-1	TRBV5-1	CASSLVIAGIYNEQFF	TGCGCCAGCAGCTTGGTAATAGCGGGAATTTACAATGAGCAGTTCTTC
TRBD2	-	TRBJ2-5	TRBV3-1/TRBV3-2	CASSQGYTWRELHKETQYF	TGTGCCAGCAGCCAAGGGTATACGTGGCGGGAGCTCCACAAAGAGACCCAGTACTTC
-	few	TRBJ2-1	TRBV27	CASSLIPPSVEEQFF	TGTGCCAGCAGTCTTATCCCGCCATCGGTGGAGGAGCAGTTCTTC
TRBD1	-	TRBJ1-2	TRBV28	CASSLDWGQTFYGYTF	TGTGCCAGCAGTTTAGATTGGGGACAGACCTTCTATGGCTACACCTTC
TRBD1	-	TRBJ1-1	TRBV9	CASSALGQSNTEAFF	TGTGCCAGCAGCGCCTTGGGACAGTCGAACACTGAAGCTTTCTTT
TRBD1	once	TRBJ1-1	TRBV6-5	CASSYGRFTGDTEAFF	TGTGCCAGCAGTTACGGGCGGTTCACAGGGGACACTGAAGCTTTCTTT
-	-	TRBJ2-2	TRBV7-3	CASREGTWNTGELFF	TGTGCCAGCAGGGAGGGGACTTGGAACACCGGGGAGCTGTTTTTT
TRBD2	-	TRBJ2-7	TRBV5-1	CASSLSGSSYEQYF	TGCGCCAGCAGCTTGAGCGGGAGCTCCTACGAGCAGTACTTC
TRBD1	-	TRBJ1-4	TRBV7-9	CASSGVTGTEKLFF	TGTGCCAGCAGCGGGGTGACAGGGACTGAAAAACTGTTTTTT
TRBD1	-	TRBJ1-2	TRBV7-9	CASSPGQGYGYTF	TGTGCCAGCAGCCCTGGACAGGGCTATGGCTACACCTTC
-	-	TRBJ1-2	TRBV29-1	CSVISLGGQGRANYGYTF	TGCAGCGTCATAAGCCTGGGTGGTCAGGGGCGAGCTAACTATGGCTACACCTTC
TRBD2	-	TRBJ2-1	TRBV7-6	CASSLGTSGGAFYNEQFF	TGTGCCAGCAGCTTGGGAACTAGCGGGGGGGCCTTCTACAATGAGCAGTTCTTC
TRBD1	-	TRBJ2-7	TRBV5-8	CASSPGQGRTYEQYF	TGTGCCAGCAGCCCCGGACAGGGCCGTACCTACGAGCAGTACTTC
TRBD1	-	TRBJ2-5	TRBV5-6	CASRDRVETQYF	TGTGCCAGCCGGGACAGGGTGGAGACCCAGTACTTC
-	-	TRBJ2-7	TRBV5-1	CASSSNRDYEQYF	TGCGCCAGCAGCTCGAACAGGGACTACGAGCAGTACTTC
-	-	TRBJ1-2	TRBV2	CASKLTGLNYGYTF	TGTGCCAGCAAACTAACAGGGTTAAACTATGGCTACACCTTC
-	-	TRBJ1-2	TRBV7-8	CASSGFEGNYGYTF	TGTGCCAGCAGCGGCTTCGAGGGTAACTATGGCTACACCTTC
TRBD2	-	TRBJ2-5	TRBV7-3	CASSRRGLAGGPGQETQYF	TGTGCCAGCAGCCGACGAGGACTAGCGGGAGGGCCGGGGCAAGAGACCCAGTACTTC
-	-	TRBJ2-1	TRBV19	CASNPDRNSYNEQFF	TGTGCCAGTAACCCTGACAGGAATTCCTACAATGAGCAGTTCTTC
-	-	TRBJ1-1	TRBV19	CASSIWQENTEAFF	TGTGCCAGTAGTATATGGCAGGAGAACACTGAAGCTTTCTTT
TRBD1	-	TRBJ2-5	TRBV28	CASSEPWTGEQETQYF	TGTGCCAGCTCTGAACCTTGGACAGGCGAACAAGAGACCCAGTACTTC
TRBD1	-	TRBJ2-4	TRBV7-2	CASSPDRGRSLNIQYF	TGTGCCAGCAGCCCGGACAGGGGTCGAAGTTTAAACATTCAGTACTTC
TRBD1	-	TRBJ1-5	TRBV19	CASSTRRTGVVPNQPQHF	TGTGCCAGTAGTACCCGACGGACAGGGGTCGTTCCAAATCAGCCCCAGCATTTT
-	once	TRBJ1-2	TRBV12-3/TRBV12-4	CASSGSWRGYTF	TGTGCCAGCAGTGGGAGTTGGCGTGGCTACACCTTC